This note documents a single T cell receptor beta chain sequence. The data are from a study of CXCR3-negative and CXCR3-positive naive CD8 T cells. UMI-labeled TRB cDNA libraries were prepared by 5' RACE. From the 5' RACE reads, TCRdb lists one entry per CDR3 protein and no DNA. This table lists 50,000 to 65,000 distinct CDR3 sequences. The CDR3 spans 14 residues. Germline lookup yields CDR1 SQVTM and CDR2 ANQGSEA. V is TRBV29-1 and J is TRBJ2-7; no DNA is available, so the TRBD2 call from TCRdb remains unchecked. This TCR derives from a human donor in good health. Some clones in this sample may be carry-over from other donors' samples. Input material: naive CXCR3- CD8+ T cells from blood. Subset denoted: CD45RO-CCR7+CD27+CD95- naive CD8+ T cells lacking CXCR3 (TNR3-). The CDR3 protein is CSVEGIAGEYEQYF.